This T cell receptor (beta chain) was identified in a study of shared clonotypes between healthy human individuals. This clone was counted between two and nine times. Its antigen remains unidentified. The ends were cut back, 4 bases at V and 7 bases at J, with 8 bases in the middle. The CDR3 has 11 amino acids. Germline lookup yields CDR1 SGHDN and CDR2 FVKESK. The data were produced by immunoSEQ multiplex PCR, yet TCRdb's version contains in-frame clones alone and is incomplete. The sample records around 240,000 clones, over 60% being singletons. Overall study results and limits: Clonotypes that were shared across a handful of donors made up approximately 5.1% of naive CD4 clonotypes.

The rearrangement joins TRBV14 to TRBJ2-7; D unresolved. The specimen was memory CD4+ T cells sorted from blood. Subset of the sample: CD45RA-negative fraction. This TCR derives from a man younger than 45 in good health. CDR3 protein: CASSLSREQYF. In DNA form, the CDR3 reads TGTGCCAGCAGCCTCTCAAGGGAGCAGTACTTC.